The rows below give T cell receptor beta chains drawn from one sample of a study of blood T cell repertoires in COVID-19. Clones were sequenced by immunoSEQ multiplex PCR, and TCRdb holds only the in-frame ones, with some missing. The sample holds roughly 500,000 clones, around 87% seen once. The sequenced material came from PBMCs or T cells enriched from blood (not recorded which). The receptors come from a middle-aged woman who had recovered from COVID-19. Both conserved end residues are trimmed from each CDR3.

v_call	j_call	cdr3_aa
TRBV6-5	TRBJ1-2	ASSPRRVNYGYT
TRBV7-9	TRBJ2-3	ASSLGGFGDTQY
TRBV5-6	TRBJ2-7	ASSLSVEQY
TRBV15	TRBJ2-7	ATSREINRWGTYEQY
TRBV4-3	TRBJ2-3	ASSRNLAYTDTQY
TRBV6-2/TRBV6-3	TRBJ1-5	ASSYVLDRGNNQPQH
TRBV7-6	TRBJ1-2	ASSPRSQVGGYT
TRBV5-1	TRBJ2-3	ASSFFLGQPSTDTQY
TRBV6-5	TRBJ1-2	ASTTTGRGGYGYT
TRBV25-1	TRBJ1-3	ASSLRDSSGNTIY
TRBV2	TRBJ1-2	ASSVVGQGISLINYGYT
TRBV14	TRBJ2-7	ASSHGEDRETYEQY
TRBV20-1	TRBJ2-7	SAYQGGKQY
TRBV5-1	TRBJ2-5	ASTKAGYQETQY
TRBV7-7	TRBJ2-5	ASSRGLAGGETQY
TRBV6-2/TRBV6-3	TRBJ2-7	ASSYSIAGQGYYEQY
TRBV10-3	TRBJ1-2	AITSDRVFGYT
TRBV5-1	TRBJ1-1	ASSLDPGEAF
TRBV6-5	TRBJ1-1	ASSYSSNLAGAF
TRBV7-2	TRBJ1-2	ASSLETAKTYGYT
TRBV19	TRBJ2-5	ASSIVARDQETQY
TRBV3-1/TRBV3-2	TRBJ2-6	ASSQNPGAGANVLT
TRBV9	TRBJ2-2	ASSVEDTARGAGELF
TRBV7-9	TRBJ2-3	ASSLRDREADTQY
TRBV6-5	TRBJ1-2	ASSYGQGDNYGYT
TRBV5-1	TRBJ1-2	ASSSDRDRYNGYT
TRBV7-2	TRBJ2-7	ASSLEVSISSYEQY
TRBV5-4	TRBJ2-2	ASSSPTSGRAGELF
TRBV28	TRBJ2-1	ASRTGTGYNEQF
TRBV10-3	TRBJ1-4	AISDETTNEKLF
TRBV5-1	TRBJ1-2	ASSPSDTGYGYT
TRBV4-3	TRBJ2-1	ASSQRGEPGHIYNEQF
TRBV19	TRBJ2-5	ASSIGGRARETQY
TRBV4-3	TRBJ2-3	ASSQDPGSTDTQY
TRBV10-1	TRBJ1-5	ASSTQQGFPQH
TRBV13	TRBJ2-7	ASSLGSGTSSYEQY
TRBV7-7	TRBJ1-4	ASSLGVRGPGEKLF
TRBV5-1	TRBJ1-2	ASSHGTSYGYT
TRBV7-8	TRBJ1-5	ASSLDSGNQPQH
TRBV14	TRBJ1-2	ASSQDESAGQGVSLYGYT
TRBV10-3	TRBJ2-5	AISDAGTGAGETQY
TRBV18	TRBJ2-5	ASSPGLAGGSRQETQY
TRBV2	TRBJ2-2	ASMKRVGGELF
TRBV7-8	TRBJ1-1	ASSPQAGMNTEAF
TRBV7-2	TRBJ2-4	ASSLAFDTLAKNIQY
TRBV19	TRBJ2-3	ASSIASGRAGYTDTQY
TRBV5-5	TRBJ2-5	ASSTGLAGWTQY
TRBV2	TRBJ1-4	ASSALGGDKFNEKLF
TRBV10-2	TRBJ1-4	ASSDNRDRSEKLF
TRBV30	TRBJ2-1	AWIGRESPHNEQF
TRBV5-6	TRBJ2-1	ASSFGQEPYNEQF
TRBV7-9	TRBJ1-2	ASSFVPGQGSLDYGYT